This entry lists 3 T cell receptor beta chains sequenced from one sample in a study of shared clonotypes between healthy human individuals. TCRdb's table, derived via immunoSEQ multiplex PCR, lists solely in-frame clones and lacks some. The repertoire has about 96,000 clones, about 45% of them found once; the top ten carry over 12%. Sequenced: PBMCs. The receptors derive from a woman in her thirties or forties in good health. Some clones in this sample may be carry-over from other donors' samples.

This clone has only a few counts. The V gene is TRBV6-1, the J gene TRBJ2-7; D possibly corresponds to TRBD1 (6 bases). V was pared by 5 bases and J by 3 bases, with 17 bases between. This CDR3 region has 15 residues. The germline gives CDR1 MNHNS, CDR2 SASEGT. This chain's CDR3 is CASSIRRDKIYEQYF. The CDR3 bases are TGTGCCAGCAGTATACGACGGGACAAGATCTACGAGCAGTACTTC.

This clone was observed a handful of times. The gene calls are TRBV28 and TRBJ2-7, with D possibly matching TRBD1 (6 bases). The ends were cut back, 6 bases at V and 2 bases at J, with 11 bases in the middle. Germline V CDR1 and CDR2: MDHEN, SYDVKM. This CDR3 has 13 amino acids. CDR3 amino acids: CASSPGQTYEQYF. DNA of the CDR3: TGTGCCAGCAGCCCAGGACAGACCTACGAGCAGTACTTC.

The chain employs TRBV15 and TRBJ1-4; D unclear. V shed 6 bases and J shed 2 bases, with 13 bases lying between them. The CDR3 totals 15 residues. Germline-derived CDR1 and CDR2 are LNHNV and YYDKDF (reference sequence). CDR3 residues: CATSFDRATNEKLFF. CDR3 nucleotides: TGTGCCACCAGTTTCGACCGTGCGACTAATGAAAAACTGTTTTTT.